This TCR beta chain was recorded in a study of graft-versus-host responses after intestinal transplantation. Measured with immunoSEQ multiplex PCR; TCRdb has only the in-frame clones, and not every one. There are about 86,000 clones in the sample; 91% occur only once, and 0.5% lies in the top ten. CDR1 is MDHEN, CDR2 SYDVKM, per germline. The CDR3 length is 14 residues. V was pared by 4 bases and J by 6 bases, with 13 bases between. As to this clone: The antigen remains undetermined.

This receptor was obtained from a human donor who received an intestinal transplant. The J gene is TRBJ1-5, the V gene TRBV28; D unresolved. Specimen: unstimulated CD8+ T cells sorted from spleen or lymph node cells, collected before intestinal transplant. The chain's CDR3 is CASSSGRGGQPQHF. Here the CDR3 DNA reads TGTGCCAGCAGTTCCGGCCGTGGAGGTCAGCCCCAGCATTTT.